This T cell receptor beta chain derives from a study of OX40 agonist ivuxolimab in advanced cancers. Using immunoSEQ multiplex PCR, the repertoire was profiled, and TCRdb retains in-frame clones only, with some absent. The top ten clones hold roughly 0.3% of a sample with 100,000 or so clones, roughly nine tenths of them seen once. The TCR originated in an adult with an advanced solid tumor such as melanoma, head and neck, liver or kidney cancer. The sequencing here drew on CD4+ or CD8+ T cells sorted from blood, taken in a trial of the OX40 agonist ivuxolimab.

The chain's CDR3 is CASSSLGIMTEGAFF. CDR3 nucleotides: TGTGCCAGCAGCTCATTGGGAATTATGACGGAAGGGGCTTTCTTT. The genes are TRBV7-8 and TRBJ1-1; D is ambiguous. The germline V and J ends were trimmed by 4 bases and 11 bases, with 23 bases remaining between them. This CDR3 is 15 amino acids long. From germline, CDR1 is SGHVS and CDR2 FQNEAQ.